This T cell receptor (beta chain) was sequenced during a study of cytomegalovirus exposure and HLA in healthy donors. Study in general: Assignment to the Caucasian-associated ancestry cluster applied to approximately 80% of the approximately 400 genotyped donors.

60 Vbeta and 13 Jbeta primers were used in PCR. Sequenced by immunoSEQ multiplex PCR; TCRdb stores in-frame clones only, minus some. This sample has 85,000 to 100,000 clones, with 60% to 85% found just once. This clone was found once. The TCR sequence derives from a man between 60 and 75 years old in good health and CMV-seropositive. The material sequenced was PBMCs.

The CDR3 DNA sequence: TGTGCCACCAGCAGAGAAACAGGGATAAATGAAAAACTGTTTTTT. Its translation is CATSRETGINEKLFF. This rearrangement joins TRBV15 to TRBJ1-4; D perhaps matches TRBD1 (6 bases). Looked up from germline, CDR1 is LNHNV and CDR2 is YYDKDF (reference sequence). The CDR3 has 15 residues. Trimming removed 0 bases at V and 5 bases at J, with 10 bases between.